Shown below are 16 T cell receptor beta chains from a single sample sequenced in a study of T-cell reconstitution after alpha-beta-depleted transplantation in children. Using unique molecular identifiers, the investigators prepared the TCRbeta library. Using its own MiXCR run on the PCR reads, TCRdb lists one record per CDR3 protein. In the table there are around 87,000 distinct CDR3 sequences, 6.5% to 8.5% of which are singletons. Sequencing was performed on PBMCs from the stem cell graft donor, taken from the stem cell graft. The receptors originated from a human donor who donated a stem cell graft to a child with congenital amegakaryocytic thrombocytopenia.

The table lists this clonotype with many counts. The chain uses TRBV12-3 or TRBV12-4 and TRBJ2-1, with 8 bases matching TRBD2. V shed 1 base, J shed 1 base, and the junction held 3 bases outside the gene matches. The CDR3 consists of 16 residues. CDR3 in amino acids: CASSLGSGGSYNEQFF. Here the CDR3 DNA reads TGTGCCAGCAGTTTAGGGAGCGGGGGTTCCTACAATGAGCAGTTCTTC.

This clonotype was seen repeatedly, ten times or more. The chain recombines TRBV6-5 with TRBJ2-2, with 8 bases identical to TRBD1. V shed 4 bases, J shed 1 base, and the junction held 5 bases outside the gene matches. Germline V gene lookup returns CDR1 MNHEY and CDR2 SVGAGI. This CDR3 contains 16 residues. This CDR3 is CASSFPGQVNTGELFF. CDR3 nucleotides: TGTGCCAGCAGTTTCCCGGGACAGGTGAACACCGGGGAGCTGTTTTTT.

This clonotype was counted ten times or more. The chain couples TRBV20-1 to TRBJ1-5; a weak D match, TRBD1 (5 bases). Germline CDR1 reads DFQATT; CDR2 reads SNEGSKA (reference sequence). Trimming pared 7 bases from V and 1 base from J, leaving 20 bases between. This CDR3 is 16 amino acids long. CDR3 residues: CSVRRPGTESNQPQHF. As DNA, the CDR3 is TGCAGTGTGCGGCGGCCCGGGACTGAAAGCAATCAGCCCCAGCATTTT.

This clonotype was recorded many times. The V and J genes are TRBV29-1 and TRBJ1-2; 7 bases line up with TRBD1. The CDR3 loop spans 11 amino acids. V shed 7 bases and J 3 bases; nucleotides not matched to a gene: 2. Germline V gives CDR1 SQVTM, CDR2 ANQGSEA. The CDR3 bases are TGCAGCGCCGGGACAGACTATGGCTACACCTTC. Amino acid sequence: CSAGTDYGYTF. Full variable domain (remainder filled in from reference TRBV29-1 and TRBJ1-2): SAVISQKPSRDICQRGTSLTIQCQVDSQVTMMFWYRQQPGQSLTLIATANQGSEATYESGFVIDKFPISRPNLTFSTLTVSNMSPEDSSIYLCSAGTDYGYTFGSGTRLTVV.

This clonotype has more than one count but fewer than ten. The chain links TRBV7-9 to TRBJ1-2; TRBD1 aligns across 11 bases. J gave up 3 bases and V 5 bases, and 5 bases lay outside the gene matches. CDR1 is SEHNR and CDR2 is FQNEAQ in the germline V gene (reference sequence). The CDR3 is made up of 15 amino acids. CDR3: CASSRTDRGHYGYTF. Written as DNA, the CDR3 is TGTGCCAGCAGCCGAACGGACAGGGGGCACTATGGCTACACCTTC.

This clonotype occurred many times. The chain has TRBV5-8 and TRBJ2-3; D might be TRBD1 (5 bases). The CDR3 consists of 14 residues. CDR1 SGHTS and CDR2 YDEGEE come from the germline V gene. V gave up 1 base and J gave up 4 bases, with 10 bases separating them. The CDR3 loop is CASSLRAQADTQYF. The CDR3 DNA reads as TGTGCCAGCAGCTTGCGGGCACAGGCAGATACGCAGTATTTT.

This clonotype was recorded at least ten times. Here the CDR3 reads CASSPSRLAGGDEQFF. Written as DNA, the CDR3 is TGTGCCAGCAGCCCTTCCCGACTAGCGGGAGGAGATGAGCAGTTCTTC. The V call is TRBV7-3, the J call TRBJ2-1, with TRBD2 matching 13 bases. The CDR3 is made up of 16 amino acids. Looked up from germline, CDR1 is SGHTA and CDR2 is FQGTGA. The ends lost 5 bases at V and 8 bases at J; junction bases unmatched: 9.

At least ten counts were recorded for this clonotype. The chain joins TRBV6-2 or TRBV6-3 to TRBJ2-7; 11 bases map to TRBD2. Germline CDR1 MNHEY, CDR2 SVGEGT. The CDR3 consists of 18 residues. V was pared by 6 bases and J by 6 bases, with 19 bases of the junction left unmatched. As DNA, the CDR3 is TGTGCCAGCAGCTTTTCCGGGACTAGCGGTCTTCCGCCCGGCGAGCAGTACTTC. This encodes CASSFSGTSGLPPGEQYF.

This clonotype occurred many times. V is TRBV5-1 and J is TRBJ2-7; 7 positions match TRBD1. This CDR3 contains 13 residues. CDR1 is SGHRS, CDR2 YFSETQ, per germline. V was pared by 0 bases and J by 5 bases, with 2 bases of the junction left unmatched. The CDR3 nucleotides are TGCGCCAGCAGCTTGGCCGGACAGGACGAGCAGTACTTC. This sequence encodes CASSLAGQDEQYF.

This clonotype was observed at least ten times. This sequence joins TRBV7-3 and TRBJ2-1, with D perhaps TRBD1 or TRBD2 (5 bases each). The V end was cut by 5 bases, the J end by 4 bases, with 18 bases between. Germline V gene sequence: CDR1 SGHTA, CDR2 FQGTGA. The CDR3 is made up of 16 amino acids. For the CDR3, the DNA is TGTGCCAGCAGCCCATCGGGACGAATCTTTTACAATGAGCAGTTCTTC. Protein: CASSPSGRIFYNEQFF.

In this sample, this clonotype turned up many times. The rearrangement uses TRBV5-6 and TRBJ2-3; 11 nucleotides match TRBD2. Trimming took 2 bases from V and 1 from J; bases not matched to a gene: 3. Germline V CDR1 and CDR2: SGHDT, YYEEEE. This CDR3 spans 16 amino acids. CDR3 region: CASSFPTSGGTDTQYF. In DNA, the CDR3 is TGTGCCAGCAGCTTCCCGACTAGCGGGGGCACAGATACGCAGTATTTT.

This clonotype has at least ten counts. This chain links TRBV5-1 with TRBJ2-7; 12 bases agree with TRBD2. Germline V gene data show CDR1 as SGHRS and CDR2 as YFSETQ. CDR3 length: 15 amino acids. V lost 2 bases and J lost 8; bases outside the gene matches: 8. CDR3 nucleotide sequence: TGCGCCAGCAGCTTTGTACTAGCGGGAGGACCCAAGCAGTACTTC. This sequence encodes CASSFVLAGGPKQYF.

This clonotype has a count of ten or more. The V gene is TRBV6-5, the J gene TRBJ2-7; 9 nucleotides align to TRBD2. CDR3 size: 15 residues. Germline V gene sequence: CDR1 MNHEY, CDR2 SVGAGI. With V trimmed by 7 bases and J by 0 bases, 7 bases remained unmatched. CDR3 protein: CASNPGTSSSYEQYF. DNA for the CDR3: TGTGCCAGCAATCCCGGGACTAGCTCCTCCTACGAGCAGTACTTC.

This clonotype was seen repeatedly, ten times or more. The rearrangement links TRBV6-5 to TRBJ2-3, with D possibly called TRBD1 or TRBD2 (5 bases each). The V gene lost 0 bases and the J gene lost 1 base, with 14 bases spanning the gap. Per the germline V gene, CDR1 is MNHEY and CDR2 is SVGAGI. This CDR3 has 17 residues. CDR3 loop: CASSYSSVQGGTDTQYF. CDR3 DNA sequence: TGTGCCAGCAGTTACTCGTCGGTCCAGGGAGGCACAGATACGCAGTATTTT.

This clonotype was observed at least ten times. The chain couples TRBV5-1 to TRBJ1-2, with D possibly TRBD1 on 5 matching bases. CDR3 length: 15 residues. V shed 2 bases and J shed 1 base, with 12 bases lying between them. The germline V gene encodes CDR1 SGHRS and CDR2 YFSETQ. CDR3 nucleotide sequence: TGCGCCAGCAGCTTCTACCCAGACAGTAACTATGGCTACACCTTC. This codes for CASSFYPDSNYGYTF.

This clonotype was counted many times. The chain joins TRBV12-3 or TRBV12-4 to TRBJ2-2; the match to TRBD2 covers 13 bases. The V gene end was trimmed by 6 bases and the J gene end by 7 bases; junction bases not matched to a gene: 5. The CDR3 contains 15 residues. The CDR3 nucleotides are TGTGCCAGCAGCCGGGGACTAGCGGGGTACGGGGAGCTGTTTTTT. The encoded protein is CASSRGLAGYGELFF.